This T cell receptor (beta chain) was recovered during a study of OX40 agonist ivuxolimab in advanced cancers. Background for the entire study: Ivuxolimab was a fully human IgG2 agonistic monoclonal antibody targeting the costimulatory receptor OX40 (CD134). The paper covers the monotherapy dose-escalation part of the phase I ivuxolimab trial, which included N ≈ 57 patients. Partial responses occurred in three dose-escalation patients, of whom one had hepatocellular carcinoma and two had cutaneous melanoma. The purpose of peripheral TCRbeta sequencing was to test whether ivuxolimab changed TCR sequence diversity and led to clonal T-cell expansion. Intravenous ivuxolimab was administered to patients every 2 weeks at six dose levels: 0.01, 0.1, 0.3, 1.5, 3 and 10 mg/kg. Of the approximately 50 patients in dose escalation, about 20 had hepatocellular carcinoma, roughly 15 had melanoma, 9 had renal cell carcinoma and 9 had head and neck cancer. In the dose-escalation cohort, 65% to 85% of patients were male, and the mean age was 60 years with a range of about 20 to 80. Patients were allowed to have had prior anti-PD-1, anti-PD-L1 or anti-CTLA-4 therapy, and roughly 40% of the dose-escalation patients had been treated with checkpoint inhibitors.

Here is what the overall study found, with its caveats: At doses of 0.1 to 3.0 mg/kg, clonal expansion of both CD4+ and CD8+ T cells in blood was seen between baseline and week 6. Low levels of normalized T-cell clonal expansion were also shown by some nonresponding patients. Partial responders in the 0.1-3.0 mg/kg groups had among the lowest normalized peripheral clonal expansion, especially among CD8+ T cells. The antigen specificity of the clonally expanded peripheral T cells was not determined. On average, CD8+ T cells showed more expanded clones than CD4+ T cells after ivuxolimab.

The germline V gene gives CDR1 as SNHLY and CDR2 as FYNNEI. From cysteine to phenylalanine, the CDR3 is 13 amino acids long. Left in the record is the CDR3 DNA by itself, 39 bases read in frame from the first base. V is pared back by 6 bases and J by 3 bases, with 11 bases lying between the germline termini. Patients with autoimmune disease history or receiving systemic immunosuppression were excluded from the trial. Peripheral blood for TCR sequencing was collected from all dose cohorts at baseline, on cycle 4 day 1, and on cycle 7 day 1. The samples were taken from a phase I, first-in-human, multicenter, open-label dose-escalation trial of ivuxolimab. The trial enrolled adults with locally advanced or metastatic head and neck squamous cell, hepatocellular, melanoma or renal cell carcinoma. Before TCR sequencing, CD4+ T cells and CD8+ T cells were sorted from peripheral blood as separate populations.

Genomic DNA was isolated from the sorted cells so that the TCRbeta CDR3 region could be sequenced. The immunoSEQ Assay was used for sequencing of TCRbeta CDR3 regions. TCRdb retrieved this table from immuneACCESS and kept in-frame rearrangements only. Not all clones are present; in checked studies, unresolved V genes account for under half, and no reason is known for the remainder. This sample lists under 100,000 clones; around 90% were detected once. The ten biggest clones cover around 2.6% of the sample. Worth noting for this clone: Its binding antigen is unknown. Per-base quality was not reported, and no clone a single base away is much larger than it. The same CDR3 also results from other DNA sequences found in this sample.

The source is an adult with an advanced solid tumor such as melanoma, head and neck, liver or kidney cancer. The rearrangement joined TRBV2 to TRBJ1-1, and TRBD1 may be the D gene, going by 5 matching bases. This specimen was CD4+ or CD8+ T cells sorted from blood, taken in a trial of the OX40 agonist ivuxolimab. The nucleotide sequence is given as TGTGCCAGCAGCCAGGGTAGGGACACTGAAGCTTTCTTT. Protein translation: CASSQGRDTEAFF. This CDR3, with the reference TRBV2 and TRBJ1-1 proteins standing in past its ends, gives the full variable domain EPEVTQTPSHQVTQMGQEVILRCVPISNHLYFYWYRQILGQKVEFLVSFYNNEISEKSEIFDDQFSVERPDGSNFTLKIRSTKLEDSAMYFCASSQGRDTEAFFGQGTRLTVV.